Reported below is one T cell receptor (beta chain). This sample stems from a study of blood T cell repertoires in COVID-19. Overall study: Samples of COVID-19 (acute and convalescent) were obtained from the United States, Italy and Spain.

Only in-frame clones appear in the TCRdb table, and some are missing; sequencing was by immunoSEQ multiplex PCR. The sample records roughly 200,000 clones, more than 75% being singletons. The CDR3 is 15 residues long. Trimming shortened V by 2 bases and J by 0 bases, and 8 bases separated the two germline ends. Per germline, CDR1 KGHSH and CDR2 LQKENI. The rearrangement links TRBV18 to TRBJ1-3; D is ambiguous. The clonotype was recovered from a man in his forties with active or convalescent COVID-19. The sample comprised peripheral blood. The CDR3 region has the DNA TGTGCCAGCTCACCAAGCGGGAGCTCTGGAAACACCATATATTTT. Translated: CASSPSGSSGNTIYF.